Shown below are 30 T cell receptor beta chains from a single sample sequenced in a study of OX40 agonist ivuxolimab in advanced cancers. Measured with immunoSEQ multiplex PCR; TCRdb has only the in-frame clones, and not every one. This table has about 46,000 clones, 85% to 90% appearing once. The input for sequencing was CD4+ or CD8+ T cells sorted from blood, taken in a trial of the OX40 agonist ivuxolimab. The receptors originated from an adult with an advanced solid tumor such as melanoma, head and neck, liver or kidney cancer.

The chain has TRBV6-6 and TRBJ1-1; D uncertain. V was trimmed by 10 bases and J by 5 bases, leaving 8 bases between them. Germline-derived CDR1 and CDR2 are MNHNY and SVGAGI (reference sequence). There are 10 residues in the CDR3. DNA for the CDR3: TGTGCCATCCGAGGTACTGAAGCTTTCTTT. Its protein is CAIRGTEAFF.

CDR3 loop: CASSPGHEGGNEQFF. The CDR3 DNA follows: TGTGCCAGCAGCCCGGGCCACGAAGGCGGGAATGAGCAGTTCTTC. The chain employs TRBV5-4 and TRBJ2-1; a weak D match, TRBD2 (5 bases). The CDR3 length is 15 residues. Germline V gives CDR1 SGHNT, CDR2 YYREEE (reference sequence). Trimming removed 4 bases from V and 7 bases from J, with 18 bases in between. The entire variable domain, with the rest obtained from reference TRBV5-4 and TRBJ2-1, is as follows: ETGVTQSPTHLIKTRGQQVTLRCSSQSGHNTVSWYQQALGQGPQFIFQYYREEENGRGNFPPRFSGLQFPNYSSELNVNALELDDSALYLCASSPGHEGGNEQFFGPGTRLTVL.

This sequence joins TRBV7-9 and TRBJ2-7, with 9 bases identical to TRBD2. The CDR3 runs 17 residues. The junction had 11 bases not matched to a gene; V was cut back by 5 bases and J by 0 bases. Germline V lookup: CDR1 SEHNR, CDR2 FQNEAQ (reference sequence). The CDR3 region has the DNA TGTGCCAGCAGCGGGGAGCGGGGGGCCCCAAACTCCTACGAGCAGTACTTC. Translating gives CASSGERGAPNSYEQYF.

The chain has TRBV25-1 and TRBJ2-3; D is undetermined. V shed 3 bases and J shed 7 bases, with 14 bases lying between them. The germline CDR1 and CDR2 sequences are MGHDK and SYGVNS. The length of the CDR3 is 14 residues. The CDR3 region is CASSEITDGYTQYF. For the CDR3, the DNA is TGTGCCAGCAGTGAGATAACAGATGGGTATACGCAGTATTTT.

This rearrangement joins TRBV10-1 to TRBJ1-5; the D is unclear. Trimming removed 0 bases at V and 1 base at J, with 10 bases between. Germline assignment: CDR1 WNHNN and CDR2 SYGVQD (reference sequence). This CDR3 has 16 residues. The CDR3 nucleotides read TGCGCCAGCAGTGAGTCGAGTTCGGACAGCAATCAGCCCCAGCATTTT. Translating it yields CASSESSSDSNQPQHF.

The chain recombines TRBV7-9 with TRBJ1-4, with D possibly being TRBD1 (6 bases). Trimming cost V 2 bases and J 5 bases, with 9 bases left between them. CDR3 length: 14 amino acids. CDR1 is SEHNR, CDR2 FQNEAQ, per germline (reference sequence). This CDR3 is CASSLSGTNEKLFF. The CDR3 bases are TGTGCCAGCAGCTTATCCGGGACAAATGAAAAACTGTTTTTT.

This clone was detected only once. This chain joins TRBV7-9 and TRBJ2-5, with unresolved D. The germline V and J ends were trimmed by 3 bases and 6 bases, with 2 bases remaining between them. This CDR3 contains 10 residues. CDR1 is SEHNR, CDR2 FQNEAQ, per germline (reference sequence). CDR3 loop: CASSFKTQYF. In DNA, the CDR3 is TGTGCCAGCAGCTTTAAGACCCAGTACTTC.

The chain links TRBV7-9 to TRBJ2-7; 14 bases agree with TRBD2. CDR1 SEHNR and CDR2 FQNEAQ come from the germline V gene (reference sequence). The CDR3 has 19 residues. Trimming at V came to 4 bases and at J to 3 bases, leaving 14 bases not matched to a gene. CDR3 DNA sequence: TGTGCCAGCAGCTCTGCGGGGGGACTAGCGGGAGTTAATAGCTACGAGCAGTACTTC. Protein sequence: CASSSAGGLAGVNSYEQYF.

This sequence joins TRBV10-3 and TRBJ1-5; possible D gene TRBD1, 6 bases. Trimming cost V 0 bases and J 6 bases, with 12 bases left between them. The germline V gene encodes CDR1 ENHRY and CDR2 SYGVKD. The CDR3 is 15 amino acids. Here the CDR3 DNA reads TGTGCCATCAGTGAGTCGGGGGGCGCGGCTCAGCCCCAGCATTTT. Its protein product is CAISESGGAAQPQHF.

Remarks on this clone: The same CDR3 is also encoded by other DNA sequences in this sample. The V gene is TRBV5-6, the J gene TRBJ2-3; no clear D gene. Germline CDR1 is SGHDT and CDR2 is YYEEEE. The CDR3 contains 12 residues. Between the trimmed V and J ends, which lost 0 bases and 4 bases, there was a span of 3 bases. CDR3 region: CASSLGADTQYF. The CDR3 DNA sequence: TGTGCCAGCAGCTTGGGGGCAGATACGCAGTATTTT. Using reference TRBV5-6 and TRBJ2-3 for the parts outside the CDR3, the full variable domain is DAGVTQSPTHLIKTRGQQVTLRCSPKSGHDTVSWYQQALGQGPQFIFQYYEEEERQRGNFPDRFSGHQFPNYSSELNVNALLLGDSALYLCASSLGADTQYFGPGTRLTVL.

This sequence joins TRBV21-1 and TRBJ2-3; the table's D call of TRBD2 was not tested on the DNA. TRBV21-1 is an annotated pseudogene. The CDR3 runs to 16 residues. The CDR3 is CASRPLPGRRADTQYF. CDR3 nucleotide sequence: TGTGCCAGCCGCCCCCTACCCGGGAGGCGGGCAGATACGCAGTATTTT.

The gene calls are TRBV13 and TRBJ2-2, with 9 positions matching TRBD2. Germline V gene data show CDR1 as PRHDT and CDR2 as FYEKMQ (reference sequence). The CDR3 spans 17 residues. Losses at the gene ends were 5 bases for V and 4 bases for J; bases not matched to a gene: 11. This CDR3 reads CASSLLLAGASTGELFF. The CDR3 DNA reads as TGTGCCAGCAGCCTATTATTAGCGGGGGCTTCCACCGGGGAGCTGTTTTTT.

This clone appeared a single time. This sequence joins TRBV29-1 and TRBJ2-3, with D tentatively TRBD2 (6 bases). The CDR3 totals 14 residues. Trimming removed 3 bases from V and 6 bases from J, with 16 bases in between. CDR1 and CDR2 (germline): SQVTM, ANQGSEA. The CDR3 is CSVDGGSGVDTQYF. CDR3 nucleotide sequence: TGCAGCGTTGATGGGGGGAGTGGCGTGGATACGCAGTATTTT.

The V gene is TRBV9, the J gene TRBJ1-2, with 7 positions matching TRBD1. Germline V gene lookup returns CDR1 SGDLS and CDR2 YYNGEE. The CDR3 loop spans 15 amino acids. With V trimmed by 3 bases and J by 3 bases, 8 bases remained unmatched. This CDR3 reads CASSGGVQGDYGYTF. CDR3 DNA sequence: TGTGCCAGCAGCGGAGGGGTCCAGGGGGACTATGGCTACACCTTC.

The rearrangement links TRBV7-7 to TRBJ1-2; TRBD1 matches 7 bases. This CDR3 is built from 15 residues. V dropped 5 bases and J dropped 4; count of bases not matched to a gene: 10. The germline V gene encodes CDR1 SSHAT and CDR2 FNYEAQ (reference sequence). CDR3: CASSPLTGEGYGYTF. Written as DNA, the CDR3 is TGTGCCAGCAGCCCTCTAACAGGGGAGGGCTATGGCTACACCTTC.

The genes are TRBV10-3 and TRBJ2-5; 10 nucleotides line up with TRBD1. The DNA end favors TRBJ2-7, so the J call may be wrong. The CDR3 is 15 amino acids. CDR1 is ENHRY, CDR2 SYGVKD, per germline. The CDR3 region has the DNA TGTGCCATCAGACCCCCCCGGGACAGGGGTTACGAGCAGTACTTC. It translates to CAIRPPRDRGYEQYF.

The chain employs TRBV4-2 and TRBJ1-2; D unclear. The germline gives CDR1 LGHNA, CDR2 YNFKEQ. This CDR3 region has 17 residues. With 0 bases removed from V and 4 bases from J, the gap between germline ends came to 18 bases. CDR3 amino acids: CASSQERRTASGYGYTF. The CDR3 region has the DNA TGTGCCAGCAGCCAAGAAAGGAGAACAGCGTCGGGCTATGGCTACACCTTC.

This clone was counted between two and nine times. CDR3 bases: TGTGCCAGCAGTGAAGTCGACAGTCTTCAGCCCCAGCATTTT. It specifies CASSEVDSLQPQHF. J is TRBJ1-5 and V is TRBV6-1; the D gene is possibly TRBD1 (5 bases). The germline V gene encodes CDR1 MNHNS and CDR2 SASEGT. The V gene lost 1 base and the J gene lost 6 bases, with 10 bases spanning the gap. The CDR3 is 14 amino acids.

The gene calls are TRBV9 and TRBJ2-2; D gene uncertain. Germline V gives CDR1 SGDLS, CDR2 YYNGEE. This CDR3 spans 13 amino acids. Trimming left V 0 bases short and J 7 bases short, with 7 bases between. The CDR3 nucleotides read TGTGCCAGCAGCGTAGAGGGTGGCGGGGAGCTGTTTTTT. Amino acids: CASSVEGGGELFF.

This clone was seen a handful of times. The V call is TRBV9, the J call TRBJ1-2; D uncertain. The CDR3 extends over 11 amino acids. Germline CDR1 and CDR2: SGDLS and YYNGEE. V lost 3 bases, J lost 3 bases, and 3 bases lay in between. The CDR3 is CASSDYYGYTF. The CDR3 coding sequence is TGTGCCAGCAGCGACTACTATGGCTACACCTTC. Full variable domain (missing parts from reference TRBV9 and TRBJ1-2): DSGVTQTPKHLITATGQRVTLRCSPRSGDLSVYWYQQSLDQGLQFLIQYYNGEERAKGNILERFSAQQFPDLHSELNLSSLELGDSALYFCASSDYYGYTFGSGTRLTVV.

The V call is TRBV7-8, the J call TRBJ2-7; D ambiguous. The V end was cut by 4 bases, the J end by 3 bases, with 7 bases between. Per germline, CDR1 SGHVS and CDR2 FQNEAQ. This CDR3 comprises 12 residues. CDR3 residues: CASSSGDYEQYF. The CDR3, as DNA: TGTGCCAGCAGCTCTGGGGACTACGAGCAGTACTTC. Filled out from reference TRBV7-8 and TRBJ2-7, the complete variable domain reads GAGVSQSPRYKVAKRGQDVALRCDPISGHVSLFWYQQALGQGPEFLTYFQNEAQLDKSGLPSDRFFAERPEGSVSTLKIQRTQQEDSAVYLCASSSGDYEQYFGPGTRLTVT.

The chain links TRBV30 to TRBJ2-7; D remains ambiguous. The CDR3 runs to 11 residues. Germline lookup yields CDR1 GTSNPN and CDR2 SVGIG (reference sequence). V was clipped by 2 bases and J by 4 bases, with 6 bases between them. CDR3 sequence reads: CAWSREYEQYF. The CDR3 coding sequence is TGTGCCTGGAGTCGCGAATACGAGCAGTACTTC.

This clone has a handful of counts. The rearrangement uses TRBV5-1 and TRBJ1-1, with D maybe TRBD1 (5 bases). This CDR3 comprises 14 residues. V lost 7 bases to trimming and J lost 7 bases, with 20 bases between them. Germline V lookup: CDR1 SGHRS, CDR2 YFSETQ. DNA of the CDR3: TGCGCCAGCTCCCTTTCGCCAGGGATCGGTGAAGCTTTCTTT. The encoded protein is CASSLSPGIGEAFF.

The rearrangement joins TRBV29-1 to TRBJ1-1, with D possibly TRBD1 on 5 matching bases. The germline V and J ends were trimmed by 1 base and 3 bases, with 12 bases remaining between them. Germline lookup yields CDR1 SQVTM and CDR2 ANQGSEA. The CDR3 has 14 amino acids. CDR3 sequence (DNA): TGCAGCGTTGAAGCAGGAGCGGGGGACACTGAAGCTTTCTTT. Translated: CSVEAGAGDTEAFF.

V usage is TRBV4-3 and J usage is TRBJ2-5; D tentatively reads TRBD1 or TRBD2 (5 bases each). CDR1 and CDR2 from the germline V gene are LGHNA and YSLEER. This CDR3 spans 17 amino acids. Trimming left V 1 base short and J 4 bases short, with 19 bases between. The CDR3 DNA follows: TGCGCCAGCAGCCAAGTCCAAGGACTCCTAGGGGCAGAGACCCAGTACTTC. Its translation: CASSQVQGLLGAETQYF.

The gene calls are TRBV25-1 and TRBJ2-1; D is perhaps TRBD1 (5 bases). Germline V lookup: CDR1 MGHDK, CDR2 SYGVNS. V was cut by 6 bases and J by 11 bases, with 17 bases left in between. This CDR3 spans 13 amino acids. As DNA, the CDR3 is TGTGCCAGCAGCGTAGGACGGCCAGGGAAGCAGTTCTTC. Amino acid sequence: CASSVGRPGKQFF.

This chain connects TRBV14 to TRBJ1-2, with D tentatively TRBD1 (5 bases). Germline assignment: CDR1 SGHDN and CDR2 FVKESK. Trimming took off 0 bases at V and 5 bases at J, with 13 bases between the two ends. The CDR3 sequence is 15 residues long. This CDR3 is CASSQEKRGGYGYTF. In nucleotides, the CDR3 is TGTGCCAGCAGCCAAGAAAAGAGGGGCGGGTATGGCTACACCTTC.

The rearrangement links TRBV9 to TRBJ1-2; 8 positions agree with TRBD1. The J segment lost 4 bases and the V segment lost 1 base, leaving 12 bases of the junction unmatched. The CDR3 length is 17 residues. CDR1 is SGDLS and CDR2 is YYNGEE in the germline V gene. CDR3: CASSVPITGGVSYGYTF. The CDR3 coding sequence is TGTGCCAGCAGCGTACCGATTACAGGGGGGGTATCCTATGGCTACACCTTC. Full variable domain (outside the CDR3, taken from reference TRBV9 and TRBJ1-2): DSGVTQTPKHLITATGQRVTLRCSPRSGDLSVYWYQQSLDQGLQFLIQYYNGEERAKGNILERFSAQQFPDLHSELNLSSLELGDSALYFCASSVPITGGVSYGYTFGSGTRLTVV.

The V call is TRBV5-8, the J call TRBJ2-3, with 8 bases that match TRBD2. In germline, CDR1 is SGHTS, CDR2 YDEGEE. The J segment lost 2 bases and the V segment lost 0 bases, leaving 5 bases of the junction unmatched. This CDR3 region has 16 residues. This CDR3 reads CASSLGAGGFTDTQYF. For the CDR3, the DNA is TGTGCCAGCAGCTTGGGGGCGGGGGGCTTCACAGATACGCAGTATTTT.

This chain links TRBV28 with TRBJ1-1; possible D gene TRBD1, 5 bases. The CDR3 sequence is 12 residues long. Germline-derived CDR1 and CDR2 are MDHEN and SYDVKM. V shed 7 bases and J shed 10 bases, with 16 bases lying between them. The CDR3 sequence: CASNPGGIVAFF. The CDR3 DNA reads as TGTGCCAGCAACCCGGGGGGAATAGTAGCTTTCTTT.